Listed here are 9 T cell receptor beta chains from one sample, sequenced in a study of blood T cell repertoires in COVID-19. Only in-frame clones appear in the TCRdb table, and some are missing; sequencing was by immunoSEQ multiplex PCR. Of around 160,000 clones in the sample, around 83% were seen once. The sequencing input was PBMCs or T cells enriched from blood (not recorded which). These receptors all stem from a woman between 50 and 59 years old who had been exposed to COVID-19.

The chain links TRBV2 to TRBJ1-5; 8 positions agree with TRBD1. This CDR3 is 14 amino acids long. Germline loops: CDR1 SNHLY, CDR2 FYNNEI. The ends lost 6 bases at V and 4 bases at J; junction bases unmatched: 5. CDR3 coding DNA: TGTGCCAGCAGCCTTAACAGGGGGAATCAGCCCCAGCATTTT. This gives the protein CASSLNRGNQPQHF.

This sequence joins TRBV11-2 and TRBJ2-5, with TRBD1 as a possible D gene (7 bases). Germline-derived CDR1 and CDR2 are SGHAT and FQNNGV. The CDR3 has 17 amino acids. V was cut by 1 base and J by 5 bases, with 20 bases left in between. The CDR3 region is CASSLGHRRGQGETQYF. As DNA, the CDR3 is TGTGCCAGCAGCTTAGGCCACCGGAGGGGGCAGGGGGAGACCCAGTACTTC.

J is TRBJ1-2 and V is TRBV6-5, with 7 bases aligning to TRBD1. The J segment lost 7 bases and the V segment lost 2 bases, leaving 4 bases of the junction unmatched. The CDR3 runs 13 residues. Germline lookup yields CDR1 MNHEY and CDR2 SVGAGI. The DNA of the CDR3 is TGTGCCAGCAGTTACATTAACAGGGGTGGCTACACCTTC. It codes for CASSYINRGGYTF.

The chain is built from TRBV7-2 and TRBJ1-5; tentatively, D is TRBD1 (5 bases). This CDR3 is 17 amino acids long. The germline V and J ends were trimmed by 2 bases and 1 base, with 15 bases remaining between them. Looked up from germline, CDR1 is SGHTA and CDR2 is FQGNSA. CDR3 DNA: TGTGCCAGCAGCTTAAGTTCCGGGCGGGGGAGCAATCAGCCCCAGCATTTT. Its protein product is CASSLSSGRGSNQPQHF.

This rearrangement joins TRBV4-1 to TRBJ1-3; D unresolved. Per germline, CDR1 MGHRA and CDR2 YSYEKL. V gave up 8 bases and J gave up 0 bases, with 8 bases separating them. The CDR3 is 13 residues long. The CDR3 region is CASSTYSGNTIYF. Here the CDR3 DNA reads TGCGCCAGCTCCACCTACTCTGGAAACACCATATATTTT.

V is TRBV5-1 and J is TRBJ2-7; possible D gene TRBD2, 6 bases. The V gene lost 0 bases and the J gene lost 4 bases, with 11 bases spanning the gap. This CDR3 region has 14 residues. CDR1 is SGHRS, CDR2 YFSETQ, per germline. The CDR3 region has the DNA TGCGCCAGCAGCTTGGGTCTTGGGGGGTACGAGCAGTACTTC. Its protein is CASSLGLGGYEQYF.

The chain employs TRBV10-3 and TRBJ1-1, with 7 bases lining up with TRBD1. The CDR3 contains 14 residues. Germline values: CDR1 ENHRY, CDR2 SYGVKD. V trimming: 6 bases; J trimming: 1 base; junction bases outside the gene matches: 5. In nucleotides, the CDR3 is TGTGCCATCAGGCCGACAGGGAGGAACACTGAAGCTTTCTTT. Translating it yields CAIRPTGRNTEAFF.

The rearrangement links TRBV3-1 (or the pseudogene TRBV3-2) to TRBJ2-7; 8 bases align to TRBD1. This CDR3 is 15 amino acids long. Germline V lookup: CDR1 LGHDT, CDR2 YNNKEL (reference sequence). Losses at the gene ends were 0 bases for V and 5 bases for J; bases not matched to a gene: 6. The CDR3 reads CASSQDGQGLDEQYF. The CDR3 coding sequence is TGTGCCAGCAGCCAAGATGGACAGGGTCTTGACGAGCAGTACTTC.

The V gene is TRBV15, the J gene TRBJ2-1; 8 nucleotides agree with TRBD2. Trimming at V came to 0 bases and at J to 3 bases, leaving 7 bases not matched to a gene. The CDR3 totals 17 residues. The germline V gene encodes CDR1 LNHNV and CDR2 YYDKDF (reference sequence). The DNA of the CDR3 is TGTGCCACCAGCAGAGATAAGGTAGCGGGATTCTACAATGAGCAGTTCTTC. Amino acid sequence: CATSRDKVAGFYNEQFF.